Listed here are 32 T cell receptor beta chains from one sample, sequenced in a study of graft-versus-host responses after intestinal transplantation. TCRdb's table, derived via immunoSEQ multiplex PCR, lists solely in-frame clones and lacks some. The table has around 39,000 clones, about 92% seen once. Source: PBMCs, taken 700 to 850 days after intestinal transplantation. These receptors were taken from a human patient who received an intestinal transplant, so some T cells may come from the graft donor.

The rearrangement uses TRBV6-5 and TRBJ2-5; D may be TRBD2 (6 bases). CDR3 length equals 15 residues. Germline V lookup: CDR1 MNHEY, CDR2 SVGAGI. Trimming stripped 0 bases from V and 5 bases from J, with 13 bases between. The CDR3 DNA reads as TGTGCCAGCAGTTACTCCATCGGACTAATGGAGACCCAGTACTTC. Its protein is CASSYSIGLMETQYF.

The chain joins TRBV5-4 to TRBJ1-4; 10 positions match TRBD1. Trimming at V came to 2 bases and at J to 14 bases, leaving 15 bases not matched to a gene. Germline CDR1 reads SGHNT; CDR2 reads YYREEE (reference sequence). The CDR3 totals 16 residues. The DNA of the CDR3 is TGTGCCAGCAGCTTTTCACCGGACAGGGGGAGGGAGACTCTGTTTTTT. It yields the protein CASSFSPDRGRETLFF.

The CDR3 DNA reads as TGCGCCAGCAGCCAAGCTGATGGTCTGGACGACTCACCCCTCCACTTT. Translating it yields CASSQADGLDDSPLHF. The rearrangement uses TRBV4-1 and TRBJ1-6, with D uncertain. Germline CDR1 is MGHRA and CDR2 is YSYEKL. V gave up 1 base and J gave up 10 bases, with 17 bases separating them. There are 16 residues in the CDR3.

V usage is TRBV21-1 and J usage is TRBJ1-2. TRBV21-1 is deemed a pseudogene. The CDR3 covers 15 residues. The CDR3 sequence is CASSQGPQTNYGYTF. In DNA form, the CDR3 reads TGTGCCAGCAGCCAAGGGCCCCAGACCAACTATGGCTACACCTTC.

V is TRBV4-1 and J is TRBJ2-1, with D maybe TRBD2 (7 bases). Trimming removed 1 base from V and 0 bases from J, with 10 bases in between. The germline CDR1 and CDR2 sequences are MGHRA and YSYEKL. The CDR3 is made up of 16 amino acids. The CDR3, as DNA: TGCGCCAGCAGCCAAGTACGGGGGGCCTCCTACAATGAGCAGTTCTTC. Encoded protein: CASSQVRGASYNEQFF.

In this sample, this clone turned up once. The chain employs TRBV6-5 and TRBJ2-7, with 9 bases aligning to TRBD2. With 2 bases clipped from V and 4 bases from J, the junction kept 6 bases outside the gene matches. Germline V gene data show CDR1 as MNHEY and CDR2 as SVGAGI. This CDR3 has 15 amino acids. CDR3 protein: CASSYSSGRLYEQYF. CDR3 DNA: TGTGCCAGCAGTTACAGCAGCGGGAGGCTATACGAGCAGTACTTC.

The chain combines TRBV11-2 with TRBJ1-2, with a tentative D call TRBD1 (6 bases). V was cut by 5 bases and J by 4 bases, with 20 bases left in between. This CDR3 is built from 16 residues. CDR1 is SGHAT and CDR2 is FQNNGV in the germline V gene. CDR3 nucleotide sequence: TGTGCCAGCAGCCAATCCGGGGGGCGGGTCGGCTATGGCTACACCTTC. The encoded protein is CASSQSGGRVGYGYTF. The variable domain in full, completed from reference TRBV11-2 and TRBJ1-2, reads EAGVAQSPRYKIIEKRQSVAFWCNPISGHATLYWYQQILGQGPKLLIQFQNNGVVDDSQLPKDRFSAERLKGVDSTLKIQPAKLEDSAVYLCASSQSGGRVGYGYTFGSGTRLTVV.

The CDR3 sequence is CASSPRRTTSYNEQFF. As DNA, the CDR3 is TGCGCCAGCAGCCCCAGACGGACGACTTCCTACAATGAGCAGTTCTTC. The chain joins TRBV5-1 to TRBJ2-1, with D unresolved. Germline-derived CDR1 and CDR2 are SGHRS and YFSETQ. With 4 bases removed from V and 1 base from J, the gap between germline ends came to 15 bases. The CDR3 extends over 16 amino acids.

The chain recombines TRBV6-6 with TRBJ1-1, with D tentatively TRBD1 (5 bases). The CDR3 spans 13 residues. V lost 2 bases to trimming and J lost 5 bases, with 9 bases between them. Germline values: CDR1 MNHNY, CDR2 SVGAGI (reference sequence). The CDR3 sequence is CASSYAAGTEAFF. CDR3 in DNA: TGTGCCAGCAGTTACGCCGCAGGGACTGAAGCTTTCTTT.

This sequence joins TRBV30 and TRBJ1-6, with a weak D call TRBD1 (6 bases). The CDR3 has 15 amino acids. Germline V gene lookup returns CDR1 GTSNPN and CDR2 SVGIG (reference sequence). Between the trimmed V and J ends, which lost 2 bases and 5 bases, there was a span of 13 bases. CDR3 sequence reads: CAWSTGTLHNSPLHF. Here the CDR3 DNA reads TGTGCCTGGAGTACCGGGACATTGCATAATTCACCCCTCCACTTT.

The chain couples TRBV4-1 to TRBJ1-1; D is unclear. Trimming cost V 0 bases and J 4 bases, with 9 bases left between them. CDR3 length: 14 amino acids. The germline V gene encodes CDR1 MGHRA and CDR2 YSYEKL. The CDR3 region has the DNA TGCGCCAGCAGCCAAGATGGCGGGTTCACTGAAGCTTTCTTT. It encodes CASSQDGGFTEAFF.

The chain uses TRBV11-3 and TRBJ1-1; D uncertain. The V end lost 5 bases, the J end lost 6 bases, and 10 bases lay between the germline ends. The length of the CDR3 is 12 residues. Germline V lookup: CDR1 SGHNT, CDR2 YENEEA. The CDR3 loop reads CASSGSSAEAFF. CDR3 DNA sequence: TGTGCCAGCAGCGGGAGTAGCGCTGAAGCTTTCTTT.

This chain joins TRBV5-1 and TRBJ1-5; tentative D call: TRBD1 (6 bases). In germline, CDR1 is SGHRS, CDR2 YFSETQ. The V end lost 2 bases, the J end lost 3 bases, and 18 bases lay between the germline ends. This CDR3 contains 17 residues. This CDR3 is CASSLIPTGDSNQPQHF. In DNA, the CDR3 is TGCGCCAGCAGCTTAATACCGACAGGCGATTCCAATCAGCCCCAGCATTTT.

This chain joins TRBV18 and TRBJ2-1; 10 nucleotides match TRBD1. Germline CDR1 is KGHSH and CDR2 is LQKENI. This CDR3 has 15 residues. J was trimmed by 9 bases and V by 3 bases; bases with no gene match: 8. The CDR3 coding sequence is TGTGCCAGCTCACCGACAGGGGGCGCCAGGGGTGAGCAGTTCTTC. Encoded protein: CASSPTGGARGEQFF.

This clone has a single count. CDR3 bases: TGTGCCAGCAGCTTGGAGGCGGGAGACACTGAAGCTTTCTTT. This encodes CASSLEAGDTEAFF. The V gene is TRBV5-6, the J gene TRBJ1-1; D call uncertain. The CDR3 extends over 14 amino acids. Germline CDR1 reads SGHDT; CDR2 reads YYEEEE. The ends were cut back, 0 bases at V and 3 bases at J, with 9 bases in the middle.

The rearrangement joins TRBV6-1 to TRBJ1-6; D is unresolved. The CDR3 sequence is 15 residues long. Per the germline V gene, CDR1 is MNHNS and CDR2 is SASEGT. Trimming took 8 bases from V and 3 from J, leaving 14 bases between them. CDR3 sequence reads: CASSSLRDYNSPLHF. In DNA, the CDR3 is TGTGCCAGCTCGTCTCTCCGGGACTATAATTCACCCCTCCACTTT.

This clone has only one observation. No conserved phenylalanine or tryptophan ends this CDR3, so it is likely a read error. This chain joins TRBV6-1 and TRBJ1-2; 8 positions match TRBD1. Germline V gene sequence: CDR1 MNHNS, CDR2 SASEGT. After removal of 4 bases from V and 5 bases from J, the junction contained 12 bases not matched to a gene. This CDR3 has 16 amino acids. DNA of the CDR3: TGTGCCAGCAGTGTTGTCGGGACAGGCTCTGGGTATGGCTACACCCTC. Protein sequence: CASSVVGTGSGYGYTL.

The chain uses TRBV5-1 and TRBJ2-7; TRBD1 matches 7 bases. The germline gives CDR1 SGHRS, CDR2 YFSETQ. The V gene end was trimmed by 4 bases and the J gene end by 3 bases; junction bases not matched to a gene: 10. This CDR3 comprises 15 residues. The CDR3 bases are TGCGCCAGCAGCCCGCCGGGACAGCGGAACTACGAGCAGTACTTC. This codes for CASSPPGQRNYEQYF.

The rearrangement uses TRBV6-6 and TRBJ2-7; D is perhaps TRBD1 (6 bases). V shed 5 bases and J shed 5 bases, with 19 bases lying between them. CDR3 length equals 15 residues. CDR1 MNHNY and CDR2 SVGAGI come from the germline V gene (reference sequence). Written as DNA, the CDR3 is TGTGCCAGCAGTAACCCACCCAGGGGAATACACGAGCAGTACTTC. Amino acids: CASSNPPRGIHEQYF.

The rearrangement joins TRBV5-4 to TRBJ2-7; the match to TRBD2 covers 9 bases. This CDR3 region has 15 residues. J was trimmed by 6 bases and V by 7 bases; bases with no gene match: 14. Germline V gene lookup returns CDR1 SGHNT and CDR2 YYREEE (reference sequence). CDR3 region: CASRPGGLAISEQYF. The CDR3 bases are TGTGCCAGCCGTCCCGGTGGACTAGCGATTTCCGAGCAGTACTTC.

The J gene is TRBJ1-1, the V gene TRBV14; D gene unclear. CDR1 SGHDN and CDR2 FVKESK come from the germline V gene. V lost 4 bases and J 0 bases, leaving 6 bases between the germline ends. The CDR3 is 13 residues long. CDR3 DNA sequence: TGTGCCAGCAGCCTTCTTATGAACACTGAAGCTTTCTTT. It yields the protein CASSLLMNTEAFF.

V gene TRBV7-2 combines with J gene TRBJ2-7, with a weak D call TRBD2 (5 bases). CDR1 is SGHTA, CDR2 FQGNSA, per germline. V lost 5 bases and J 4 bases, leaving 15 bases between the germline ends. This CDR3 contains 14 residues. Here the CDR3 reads CASSDRWRWYEQYF. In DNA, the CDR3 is TGTGCCAGCAGCGATCGTTGGAGGTGGTACGAGCAGTACTTC. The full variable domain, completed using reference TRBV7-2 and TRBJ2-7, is GAGVSQSPSNKVTEKGKDVELRCDPISGHTALYWYRQSLGQGLEFLIYFQGNSAPDKSGLPSDRFSAERTGGSVSTLTIQRTQQEDSAVYLCASSDRWRWYEQYFGPGTRLTVT.

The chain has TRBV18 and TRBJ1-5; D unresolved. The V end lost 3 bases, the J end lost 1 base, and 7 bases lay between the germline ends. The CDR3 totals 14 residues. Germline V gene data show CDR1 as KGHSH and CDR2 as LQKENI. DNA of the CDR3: TGTGCCAGCTCACCGGGAGCGAGCAATCAGCCCCAGCATTTT. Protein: CASSPGASNQPQHF.

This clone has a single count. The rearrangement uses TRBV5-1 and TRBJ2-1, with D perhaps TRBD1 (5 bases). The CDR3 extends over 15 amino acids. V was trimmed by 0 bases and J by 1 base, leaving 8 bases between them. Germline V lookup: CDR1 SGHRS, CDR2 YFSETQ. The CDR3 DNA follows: TGCGCCAGCAGCTTGGGGACACTTTCCTACAATGAGCAGTTCTTC. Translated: CASSLGTLSYNEQFF.

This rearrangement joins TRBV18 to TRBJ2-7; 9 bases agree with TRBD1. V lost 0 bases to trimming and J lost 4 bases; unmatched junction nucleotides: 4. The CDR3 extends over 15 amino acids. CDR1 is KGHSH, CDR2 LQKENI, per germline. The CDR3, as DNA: TGTGCCAGCTCACCACCGGGACAGGGTATTTACGAGCAGTACTTC. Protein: CASSPPGQGIYEQYF.

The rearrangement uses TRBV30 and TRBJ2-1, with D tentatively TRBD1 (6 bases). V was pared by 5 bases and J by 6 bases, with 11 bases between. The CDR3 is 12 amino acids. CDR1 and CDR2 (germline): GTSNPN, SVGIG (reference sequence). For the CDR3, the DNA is TGTGCCTGGGAGAGAGGGGGCAATGAGCAGTTCTTC. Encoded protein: CAWERGGNEQFF.

DNA for the CDR3: TGCGCCAGCAGCTCGACAGGGGAGGATGGCTACACCTTC. This codes for CASSSTGEDGYTF. V is TRBV5-1 and J is TRBJ1-2; TRBD1 matches at 8 bases. Germline V CDR1 and CDR2: SGHRS, YFSETQ. The V gene end was trimmed by 3 bases and the J gene end by 6 bases; junction bases not matched to a gene: 4. The CDR3 runs to 13 residues.

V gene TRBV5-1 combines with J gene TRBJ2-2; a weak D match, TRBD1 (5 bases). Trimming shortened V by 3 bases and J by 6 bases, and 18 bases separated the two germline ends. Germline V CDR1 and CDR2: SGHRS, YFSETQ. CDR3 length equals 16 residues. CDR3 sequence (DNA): TGCGCCAGCAGCTGGAGACACTGGGGCGAGGCCGGGGAGCTGTTTTTT. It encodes CASSWRHWGEAGELFF.

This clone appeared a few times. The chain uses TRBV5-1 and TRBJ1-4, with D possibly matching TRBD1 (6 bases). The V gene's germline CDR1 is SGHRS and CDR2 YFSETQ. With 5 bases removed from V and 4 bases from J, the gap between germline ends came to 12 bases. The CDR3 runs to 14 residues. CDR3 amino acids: CASRFRGDNEKLFF. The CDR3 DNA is TGCGCCAGCAGGTTCAGGGGCGATAATGAAAAACTGTTTTTT.

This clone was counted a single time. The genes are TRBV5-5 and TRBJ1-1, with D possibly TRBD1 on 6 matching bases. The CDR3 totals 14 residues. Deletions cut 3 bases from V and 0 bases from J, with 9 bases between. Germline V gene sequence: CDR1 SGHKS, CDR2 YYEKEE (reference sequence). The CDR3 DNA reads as TGTGCCAGCAGCTCACAGGGAGTGAACACTGAAGCTTTCTTT. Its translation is CASSSQGVNTEAFF.

The CDR3 sequence is CATMGAAGANVLTF. As DNA, the CDR3 is TGTGCCACCATGGGAGCGGCTGGGGCCAACGTCCTGACTTTC. The chain has TRBV10-3 and TRBJ2-6, with D perhaps matching TRBD2 (5 bases). The CDR3 is made up of 14 amino acids. Germline CDR1 reads ENHRY; CDR2 reads SYGVKD. Deletions cut 10 bases from V and 2 bases from J, with 12 bases between.

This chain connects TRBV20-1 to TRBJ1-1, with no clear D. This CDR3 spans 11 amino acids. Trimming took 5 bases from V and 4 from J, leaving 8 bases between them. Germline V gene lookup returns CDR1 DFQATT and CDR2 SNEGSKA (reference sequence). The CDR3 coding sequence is TGCAGTGCTCCTAAAAGCACTGAAGCTTTCTTT. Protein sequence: CSAPKSTEAFF.